The T cell receptor (beta chain) under discussion was sequenced for a study of early T cells in non-severe SARS-CoV-2 infection. Study as a whole: Sequencing was performed on bulk RNA from unsorted whole blood, leaving chains unpaired.

This clonotype was counted only a few times. A single record per CDR3 protein comes from TCRdb applying MiXCR to the 5' RACE reads. The table shows under 85,000 distinct CDR3 sequences, with approximately 13% occurring only once. The sequenced material came from whole blood. The TCR comes from an adult who was a healthcare worker with PCR-confirmed SARS-CoV-2 infection or an uninfected control (not recorded which).

CDR3 loop: CASSLEGAKTQYF. As DNA, the CDR3 is TGTGCCAGCAGTTTGGAGGGGGCTAAGACCCAGTACTTC. The chain has TRBV12-3 or TRBV12-4 and TRBJ2-5; D is perhaps TRBD1 (7 bases). Trimming took off 3 bases at V and 6 bases at J, with 11 bases between the two ends. The CDR3 is made up of 13 amino acids.